The following is a T cell receptor (beta chain) sequence with its context. The data were obtained in a study of blood T cell repertoires in COVID-19. Overall study: Sources were T cells, B-cell-depleted T cells, or PBMCs; the material itself was cDNA or gDNA.

Authors' data handling: Reference gene primer amplification gave nucleated cell count estimates. Clones were sequenced by immunoSEQ multiplex PCR, and TCRdb holds only the in-frame ones, with some missing. V and J calls and clone size are as listed in that table; D and trimming were resolved from the DNA. This sample has 150,000 to 200,000 clones; under 90% occur once, and the top ten carry around an eighth. Germline CDR1 SNHLY, CDR2 FYNNEI. The J segment lost 5 bases and the V segment lost 0 bases, leaving 8 bases of the junction unmatched. The CDR3 runs 16 residues. The sequenced sample was peripheral blood. This receptor was obtained from a man in his thirties or forties with active or convalescent COVID-19. The chain uses TRBV2 and TRBJ1-1; 8 nucleotides agree with TRBD1. The CDR3 here is CASSEAFQGAGTEAFF. The CDR3, as DNA: TGTGCCAGCAGTGAAGCGTTTCAGGGGGCGGGGACTGAAGCTTTCTTT.